This T cell receptor (beta chain) was observed in a study of CD8+ T cells in alopecia areata. Study overall: Treated patients took oral tofacitinib at 5 to 10 mg twice daily.

Extracted RNA was reverse transcribed into cDNA, the sequencing template. TCRdb's table, derived via immunoSEQ multiplex PCR, lists solely in-frame clones and lacks some. The repertoire holds 200,000 to 250,000 clones, with over 60% as singletons. Study results and caveats: While tofacitinib was given, many expanded lesional clones persisted in scalp and blood. Lesional tissue from the scalp (especially in alopecia totalis/universalis) showed higher clonality than normal scalp.

This clone was counted only a few times. Its antigen is not identified. The treatment denotes: oral pan-JAK inhibitor, 5-10 mg twice daily. Alopecia areata patients provided lesional scalp punch biopsies and peripheral blood. The origin of this receptor is a human donor with alopecia areata. The sample consisted of CD4+ T cells sorted from blood, taken around week 46, from a patient treated with tofacitinib.

As DNA, the CDR3 is TGCGCCAGCAGCCAACTCACGGGGGACTTCACCGGGGAGCTGTTTTTT. It is translated as CASSQLTGDFTGELFF. The chain couples TRBV4-3 to TRBJ2-2, with D possibly matching TRBD2 (6 bases). The V gene lost 2 bases and the J gene lost 4 bases, with 14 bases spanning the gap. Per germline, CDR1 LGHNA and CDR2 YSLEER. The CDR3 sequence is 16 residues long.